This T cell receptor (beta chain) was sequenced in a study of vaccination and CD4 T cells after COVID-19 (dated by TCRdb to between 2022 and 2023). General notes on the study: The convalescent cohort comprised six males and four females, including two Hispanic individuals, seven Caucasians, two Asians and one multiracial person. Two doses of either the Pfizer-BioNTech BNT162b2 vaccine (n=8) or the Moderna mRNA-1273 vaccine (n=2) were administered to participants. Post-COVID blood samples from convalescent patients were collected a median of around 100 days after diagnosis, with a range of 35 to 161 days. The time from the second vaccine dose to post-vaccine blood sampling had a median of roughly 72 days and ranged from about 12 to 241 days. For stimulating the cultures, overlapping spike peptide pools were used, derived from SARS-CoV-2 as well as from the common cold coronaviruses HCoV-NL63, HCoV-OC43 and HCoV-229E. Control cultures received a CEFX viral epitope pool as the positive control, an HIV-1 Nef peptide pool as the negative control, or no peptide. In about 11 COVID-19 convalescent patients and 4 infection-naive healthy vaccine recipients, the spike-specific CD4+ TCR repertoire before mRNA vaccination was compared with the repertoire after mRNA vaccination. In an earlier paper using these donors, memory CD4+ T cell crossreactivity between SARS-CoV-2 and common cold coronavirus spike proteins was assessed at the TCR clonotype level.

Reading the label with the study, this specimen's treatment or condition is: roughly 10-day PBMC culture with coronavirus spike peptide pools or control peptides (ViraFEST assay). CD4+ T cells from unexposed donors were collected before the COVID-19 pandemic (2011-2018). The ViraFEST assay was used in the study, in which antigen-specific T cells were expanded with peptide pools and expanded clonotypes were subsequently identified by TCR sequencing. Approximately 1.8 million PBMCs per well were cultured in IMDM with roughly 5% human AB serum and 8.5 to 10 IU/ml IL-2, plus 10 ug/ml peptide pools. Half of the culture medium was replaced with fresh IL-2-containing medium on days 3 and 7. CD4+ T cells were isolated after roughly eleven days of culture through negative selection using the EasySep CD4+ T cell isolation kit. As cell number allowed, CD4+ T cells from unexposed donors were tested for reactivity to SARS-CoV-2 S and N and to four common cold coronavirus spike pools. Ficoll-Paque Plus gradient centrifugation was used to isolate PBMCs from whole blood, and the isolated PBMCs were then either used fresh or cryopreserved at -140C. Each culture condition was generally run in triplicate wells. Leukapheresis product for the unexposed donors was purchased commercially.

Overall study results and their limits: The median number of SARS-CoV-2-reactive clonotypes rose from under 25 after infection to some 40 after vaccination, but the change was not significant. Among the post-vaccine SARS-CoV-2-reactive clones in convalescent patients, a median around 90% showed up only after vaccination, which suggests vaccine-specific priming. Of the vaccine-specific clones in convalescent patients, 304 of 307, or nearly all, reacted only to SARS-CoV-2 spike and did not cross-react with common cold coronaviruses. Relatively few convalescent patients were included in the study, and early timepoints after natural infection were not analyzed.

On this clonotype itself: Its binding antigen is unknown. Within one base of it there is no much larger clone, and no base qualities were kept.

In the germline V gene (reference sequence), CDR1 corresponds to SGHAT and CDR2 to FQDESV. Germline trimming: 5 bases from V, 6 bases from J; junction bases outside gene matches: 10. The CDR3 goes from the cysteine to the phenylalanine over 14 residues. Only the CDR3 DNA is retained, 42 bases long and in frame from the first base. Library construction relied on PCR. DNA from cultured CD4+ T cells was subjected to TCR sequencing with the Oncomine TCR Beta short-read assay at the Johns Hopkins FTIC core. The QIAamp micro DNA kit was used to extract genomic DNA from the cultured CD4+ T cells. Oncomine TCR Beta libraries from cultured CD4+ T cells were pooled with unique dual indexes and sequenced on an Illumina iSeq 100. Per the authors' processing: Non-productive sequences were removed, and CDR3s not starting with C, not ending with F or W, or shorter than 7 amino acids were discarded. Antigen-specific clonotypes were identified using the MANAFEST web application through comparison of peptide-stimulated wells with reference and other culture wells. Positive clones required FDR below 0.05, an odds ratio above 5, and productive frequency above 0.1% in at least two of three replicate wells. A clonotype counted as cross-reactive if it showed significant expansion both in the SARS-CoV-2 spike wells and in at least one common cold coronavirus spike condition. Levenshtein distances (stringdist) and unrooted phylogenetic trees (ape) in R version 3.6.1 were used to assess CDR3 homology. Using fastp at Q25 and MiXCR, TCRdb reprocessed the public reads and kept productive beta chains. Rows with one shared CDR3 protein collapse into an entry with the most common genes and DNA. V and J calls and clone size were set by TCRdb, not the authors. The sample table lists 9,900 or so distinct CDR3 sequences, about 35% of them with a count of one. The ten largest clones represent less than 35% of the sample.

The sequenced sample was CD4+ T cells from blood, cultured in vitro. This sequence uses TRBV11-1 and TRBJ2-7, with TRBD1 identical over 7 junction bases. This receptor was identified in a human donor in good health. The CDR3 reads as follows: CASSEGQRAPEQYF. The nucleotide sequence reads TGTGCCAGCAGCGAGGGACAGAGGGCCCCCGAGCAGTACTTC.